This T cell receptor (beta chain) is drawn from a study of shared clonotypes between healthy human individuals. Over several immunoSEQ plates, each subset's genomic DNA was distributed in even portions. The assay was immunoSEQ multiplex PCR, and TCRdb's table has in-frame clones only and misses some. Of approximately 840,000 clones listed, just over 95% are singletons. This CDR3 is built from 17 residues. V lost 5 bases and J lost 2, with 22 bases in between. Germline assignment: CDR1 MNHEY and CDR2 SMNVEV (reference sequence). CD45RO-negative cells were positively selected for CCR7, leaving out terminally differentiated effector memory CD45RA+ cells.

Sequencing input: naive CD8+ T cells sorted from blood. The chain recombines TRBV27 with TRBJ2-7; TRBD2 might be the D (6 bases). This sequence was found in a man in his thirties or forties in good health. The CDR3 DNA follows: TGTGCCAGCAGTCCACGGGACTCCTGGGCGGGTGCCTACGAGCAGTACTTC. Translated, it gives CASSPRDSWAGAYEQYF.